Sequencing of this T cell receptor beta chain was carried out in a study of PD-1 blockade in classical Hodgkin lymphoma. Time point in this sample: cycle 4 day 1 (C4D1), after about 6 weeks of nivolumab. Every patient was affected by relapse after autologous stem cell transplantation, while exposure to brentuximab vedotin was not uniform. Patients had relapsed/refractory classical Hodgkin lymphoma with complete response, partial response or progressive disease as best response. Clones were sequenced by immunoSEQ multiplex PCR, and TCRdb holds only the in-frame ones, with some missing. The data contain about 90,000 clones, 83% of them singletons. V was trimmed by 3 bases and J by 4 bases, leaving 16 bases between them. Germline loops: CDR1 GTSNPN, CDR2 SVGIG (reference sequence). This CDR3 contains 15 residues.

The origin of this receptor is a human donor with classical Hodgkin lymphoma. The specimen was peripheral blood mononuclear cells (PBMCs), collected before the fourth cycle of nivolumab. V usage is TRBV30 and J usage is TRBJ1-5; D possibly corresponds to TRBD1 (5 bases). The chain's CDR3 is CAWSPGTFSNQPQHF. The CDR3 nucleotides read TGTGCCTGGAGCCCCGGGACCTTTAGTAATCAGCCCCAGCATTTT.